Sequencing of this T cell receptor (beta chain) was carried out in a study of monozygotic twins with inflammatory bowel disease. The TCR libraries each used total RNA (around 3,600 ng per library). TCRdb re-called the 5' RACE reads; every CDR3 protein appears as one record, without DNA. There are 110,000 to 150,000 distinct CDR3 sequences in the sample, with more than 1% held by the top ten. The CDR3 runs 18 residues. CDR1 is LGHNA and CDR2 is YNFKEQ in the germline V gene. The clonotype originates from a human donor with ulcerative colitis or Crohn's disease, or a healthy co-twin of an affected twin (not recorded which). The sequencing sample was made of blood. This rearrangement joins TRBV4-2 to TRBJ2-3; the D call from TCRdb, TRBD2, cannot be confirmed without DNA. CDR3 loop: CASSRSPSGDFSTDTQYF.